What follows are 23 T cell receptor beta chains derived from one specimen sequenced in a study of early T cells in non-severe SARS-CoV-2 infection. TCRdb reprocessed the 5' RACE reads via MiXCR and lists one record per CDR3 protein. Of 100,000 to 120,000 distinct CDR3 sequences in the sample, 10% to 15% were seen once. This sample comprised whole blood, obtained at baseline. The receptors come from an adult who was a healthcare worker with PCR-confirmed SARS-CoV-2 infection or an uninfected control (not recorded which).

There are a few counts of this clonotype. This chain connects TRBV24-1 to TRBJ2-1; D is tentatively TRBD1 or TRBD2 (6 bases each). The CDR3 consists of 16 residues. Trimming took off 0 bases at V and 2 bases at J, with 10 bases between the two ends. Germline CDR1 is KGHDR and CDR2 is SFDVKD. The CDR3 sequence: CATSDLWGATYNEQFF. The DNA for the CDR3 is TGTGCCACCAGTGATTTGTGGGGGGCAACCTACAATGAGCAGTTCTTC.

This clonotype was seen a handful of times. The CDR3: CSVEARTHLNTEAFF. The CDR3 DNA follows: TGCAGCGTTGAAGCCCGGACACATTTGAACACTGAAGCTTTCTTT. The rearrangement links TRBV29-1 to TRBJ1-1; D may be TRBD1 (5 bases). The germline V and J ends were trimmed by 1 base and 0 bases, with 12 bases remaining between them. This CDR3 is built from 15 residues. Germline V gives CDR1 SQVTM, CDR2 ANQGSEA. Supplemented by reference TRBV29-1 and TRBJ1-1, the full variable domain reads SAVISQKPSRDICQRGTSLTIQCQVDSQVTMMFWYRQQPGQSLTLIATANQGSEATYESGFVIDKFPISRPNLTFSTLTVSNMSPEDSSIYLCSVEARTHLNTEAFFGQGTRLTVV.

V and J are TRBV14 and TRBJ2-1, with 9 nucleotides matching TRBD2. Germline V gives CDR1 SGHDN, CDR2 FVKESK. The CDR3 runs 15 residues. After removal of 1 base from V and 6 bases from J, the junction contained 4 bases not matched to a gene. In nucleotides, the CDR3 is TGTGCCAGCAGCCAAGTACTAGCGGGCGGCAATGAGCAGTTCTTC. Its protein product is CASSQVLAGGNEQFF. The variable domain in full, completed from reference TRBV14 and TRBJ2-1, reads EAGVTQFPSHSVIEKGQTVTLRCDPISGHDNLYWYRRVMGKEIKFLLHFVKESKQDESGMPNNRFLAERTGGTYSTLKVQPAELEDSGVYFCASSQVLAGGNEQFFGPGTRLTVL.

The CDR3 is CASSFSRDRVRNEQFF. The CDR3, as DNA: TGTGCCAGCAGTTTTTCCCGGGACAGGGTTCGGAATGAGCAGTTCTTC. The chain is built from TRBV6-2 or TRBV6-3 and TRBJ2-1, with 9 nucleotides matching TRBD1. Germline CDR1 and CDR2: MNHEY and SVGEGT. The CDR3 contains 16 residues. J gave up 7 bases and V 4 bases, and 11 bases lay outside the gene matches.

This clonotype appeared a few times. The V gene is TRBV2, the J gene TRBJ1-5; D is ambiguous. The CDR3 runs to 18 residues. Trimming pared 4 bases from V and 1 base from J, leaving 20 bases between. Germline V gene sequence: CDR1 SNHLY, CDR2 FYNNEI. The CDR3 is CASSVPPGSQASNQPQHF. CDR3 in DNA: TGTGCCAGCAGTGTACCACCGGGATCCCAGGCGAGCAATCAGCCCCAGCATTTT.

The chain carries TRBV27 and TRBJ2-1, with D uncertain. V gave up 10 bases and J gave up 7 bases, with 11 bases separating them. Germline-derived CDR1 and CDR2 are MNHEY and SMNVEV (reference sequence). This CDR3 region has 11 residues. CDR3 bases: TGTGCCACCTCCCGGGTTAATGAGCAGTTCTTC. This codes for CATSRVNEQFF.

In its sample, this clonotype was seen many times. The V and J genes are TRBV5-1 and TRBJ2-1; D is perhaps TRBD1 (5 bases). CDR3 size: 14 residues. The ends were cut back, 1 base at V and 5 bases at J, with 10 bases in the middle. Germline V gives CDR1 SGHRS, CDR2 YFSETQ. The CDR3 DNA reads TGCGCCAGCAGCTTGAATGCAGGGAACAATGAGCAGTTCTTC. It is translated as CASSLNAGNNEQFF.

The table lists this clonotype with many counts. V gene TRBV12-3 or TRBV12-4 combines with J gene TRBJ2-2; 8 nucleotides line up with TRBD1. The CDR3 has 16 amino acids. J lost 3 bases, V lost 7 bases, and 10 bases had no gene match. The CDR3 nucleotides are TGTGCCAGCACCCTCACAGGGGGTCGATACACCGGGGAGCTGTTTTTT. Protein product: CASTLTGGRYTGELFF.

The chain joins TRBV29-1 to TRBJ1-2, with 9 bases fitting TRBD1. Germline V gene lookup returns CDR1 SQVTM and CDR2 ANQGSEA. The length of the CDR3 is 14 residues. With 4 bases clipped from V and 6 bases from J, the junction kept 9 bases outside the gene matches. Here the CDR3 reads CSVATDRGGDGYTF. The CDR3 DNA follows: TGCAGCGTTGCCACGGACAGGGGCGGGGATGGCTACACCTTC. Full variable domain (outside the CDR3, taken from reference TRBV29-1 and TRBJ1-2): SAVISQKPSRDICQRGTSLTIQCQVDSQVTMMFWYRQQPGQSLTLIATANQGSEATYESGFVIDKFPISRPNLTFSTLTVSNMSPEDSSIYLCSVATDRGGDGYTFGSGTRLTVV.

Only a few counts were recorded for this clonotype. The CDR3: CATRLGQGITTQYF. The CDR3 DNA sequence: TGTGCCACCCGCCTCGGACAGGGTATTACGACCCAGTACTTC. The gene calls are TRBV10-3 and TRBJ2-5, with 8 bases identical to TRBD1. Looked up from germline, CDR1 is ENHRY and CDR2 is SYGVKD. This CDR3 contains 14 residues. V shed 10 bases, J shed 7 bases, and the junction held 14 bases outside the gene matches.

V is TRBV12-3 or TRBV12-4 and J is TRBJ1-5; TRBD1 matches 9 bases. V was pared by 5 bases and J by 5 bases, with 7 bases of the junction left unmatched. The CDR3 has 15 residues. CDR3 residues: CASSHRDRVDQPQHF. The CDR3 DNA reads TGTGCCAGCAGTCACCGGGACAGGGTGGATCAGCCCCAGCATTTT.

There are a few counts of this clonotype. The chain carries TRBV20-1 and TRBJ2-1; tentatively, D is TRBD2 (5 bases). The germline V and J ends were trimmed by 3 bases and 0 bases, with 12 bases remaining between them. CDR1 is DFQATT, CDR2 SNEGSKA, per germline (reference sequence). The CDR3 is 15 amino acids. This CDR3 is CSARGWRSSYNEQFF. The CDR3, as DNA: TGCAGTGCTAGGGGGTGGAGGAGCTCCTACAATGAGCAGTTCTTC.

V is TRBV7-8 and J is TRBJ1-1; no reliable D call. V lost 4 bases to trimming and J lost 4 bases, with 16 bases between them. Germline loops: CDR1 SGHVS, CDR2 FQNEAQ. The CDR3 runs to 15 residues. DNA for the CDR3: TGTGCCAGCAGCTCTCTACGGGTTAGAGGCACTGAAGCTTTCTTT. Protein product: CASSSLRVRGTEAFF.

Only a few counts were recorded for this clonotype. The rearrangement links TRBV7-9 to TRBJ1-1, with 8 bases matching TRBD1. Trimming removed 5 bases from V and 3 bases from J; junction bases left unmatched: 8. Germline CDR1 reads SEHNR; CDR2 reads FQNEAQ (reference sequence). The CDR3 has 15 residues. The CDR3 nucleotides read TGTGCCAGCAGCACATGGGACAGGAAGGACACTGAAGCTTTCTTT. It codes for CASSTWDRKDTEAFF.

This clonotype was observed at least ten times. The V call is TRBV14, the J call TRBJ2-1; TRBD1 is a possible D gene (6 bases). Trimming removed 1 base from V and 7 bases from J, with 11 bases in between. Germline CDR1 SGHDN, CDR2 FVKESK. CDR3 length: 14 amino acids. DNA of the CDR3: TGTGCCAGCAGCCAAGCTTATCAGGGGAATGAGCAGTTCTTC. Protein: CASSQAYQGNEQFF.

There are a few counts of this clonotype. The chain combines TRBV7-8 with TRBJ1-6; D is perhaps TRBD1 (5 bases). CDR1 is SGHVS, CDR2 FQNEAQ, per germline. This CDR3 contains 15 residues. V dropped 0 bases and J dropped 9 bases, with 12 bases sitting between them. CDR3 coding DNA: TGTGCCAGCAGCTTAGCTGCAGGGCGGGGTTCACCCCTCCACTTT. Its protein is CASSLAAGRGSPLHF.

The V call is TRBV29-1, the J call TRBJ1-2; TRBD1 agrees at 11 bases. The V and J ends lost 6 bases and 8 bases, in that order; junction bases with no gene match: 14. Germline V lookup: CDR1 SQVTM, CDR2 ANQGSEA. The CDR3 is 15 residues long. The CDR3 sequence: CSVSAGTGGSGGYTF. The DNA of the CDR3 is TGCAGCGTCTCGGCCGGGACAGGGGGATCGGGAGGCTACACCTTC.

At least ten counts were recorded for this clonotype. This chain joins TRBV5-6 and TRBJ2-4, with TRBD2 identical over 7 bases. The germline gives CDR1 SGHDT, CDR2 YYEEEE. The V and J ends lost 1 base and 3 bases, in that order; junction bases with no gene match: 4. The CDR3 is made up of 15 amino acids. CDR3 sequence: CASSLFPGGKNIQYF. The DNA of the CDR3 is TGTGCCAGCAGCTTGTTCCCGGGAGGCAAAAACATTCAGTACTTC. Using reference TRBV5-6 and TRBJ2-4 for the parts outside the CDR3, the full variable domain is DAGVTQSPTHLIKTRGQQVTLRCSPKSGHDTVSWYQQALGQGPQFIFQYYEEEERQRGNFPDRFSGHQFPNYSSELNVNALLLGDSALYLCASSLFPGGKNIQYFGAGTRLSVL.

The rearrangement links TRBV5-1 to TRBJ2-3, with 9 bases lining up with TRBD1. J lost 3 bases, V lost 7 bases, and 6 bases had no gene match. The CDR3 extends over 14 amino acids. Germline CDR1 SGHRS, CDR2 YFSETQ. This chain's CDR3 is CASGWTGDTDTQYF. The DNA of the CDR3 is TGCGCCAGCGGGTGGACAGGGGATACAGATACGCAGTATTTT. The entire variable domain, with the rest obtained from reference TRBV5-1 and TRBJ2-3, is as follows: KAGVTQTPRYLIKTRGQQVTLSCSPISGHRSVSWYQQTPGQGLQFLFEYFSETQRNKGNFPGRFSGRQFSNSRSEMNVSTLELGDSALYLCASGWTGDTDTQYFGPGTRLTVL.

As to this clonotype: Compared with germline, one end of the junction differs, possibly owing to a read error. This chain links TRBV29-1 with TRBJ2-3; no reliable D call. From germline, CDR1 is SQVTM and CDR2 ANQGSEA. This CDR3 is 11 amino acids long. Here the CDR3 DNA reads TGCAGCGTTGAAACCACAGATACGAAGTATTTT. Translating it yields CSVETTDTKYF.

The table lists this clonotype with a few counts. The chain couples TRBV7-2 to TRBJ2-1, with TRBD1 as a possible D gene (5 bases). Trimming stripped 3 bases from V and 9 bases from J, with 18 bases between. The length of the CDR3 is 15 residues. Germline V gives CDR1 SGHTA, CDR2 FQGNSA. The CDR3 nucleotides read TGTGCCAGCAGCTTTACTCCCAACCAAGGGGTTGAGCAGTTCTTC. It codes for CASSFTPNQGVEQFF.

The rearrangement joins TRBV7-2 to TRBJ2-3, with a possible D match to TRBD2 (5 bases). The length of the CDR3 is 17 residues. Looked up from germline, CDR1 is SGHTA and CDR2 is FQGNSA. V was shortened by 3 bases and J by 0 bases, with 16 bases between the two germline ends. The CDR3 region is CASSLGLLGGSTDTQYF. Here the CDR3 DNA reads TGTGCCAGCAGCTTGGGCTTATTGGGCGGGAGCACAGATACGCAGTATTTT.

This sequence joins TRBV11-2 and TRBJ2-3, with 7 bases aligning to TRBD1. With V trimmed by 5 bases and J by 0 bases, 5 bases remained unmatched. The CDR3 extends over 15 amino acids. Germline CDR1 SGHAT, CDR2 FQNNGV. The CDR3 spells CASSQQGSSTDTQYF. In nucleotides, the CDR3 is TGTGCCAGCAGCCAACAGGGGTCTAGCACAGATACGCAGTATTTT.